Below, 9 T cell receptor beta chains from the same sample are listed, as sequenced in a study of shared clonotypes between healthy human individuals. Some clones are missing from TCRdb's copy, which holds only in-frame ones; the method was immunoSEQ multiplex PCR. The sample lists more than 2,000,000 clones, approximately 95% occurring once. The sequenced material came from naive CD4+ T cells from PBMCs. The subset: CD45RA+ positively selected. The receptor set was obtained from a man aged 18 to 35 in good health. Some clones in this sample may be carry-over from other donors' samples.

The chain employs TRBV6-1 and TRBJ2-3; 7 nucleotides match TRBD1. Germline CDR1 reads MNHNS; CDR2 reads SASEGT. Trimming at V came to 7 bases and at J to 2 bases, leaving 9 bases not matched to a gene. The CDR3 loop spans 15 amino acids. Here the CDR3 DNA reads TGTGCCAGCACCCTACCGGGACAGTACACAGATACGCAGTATTTT. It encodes CASTLPGQYTDTQYF.

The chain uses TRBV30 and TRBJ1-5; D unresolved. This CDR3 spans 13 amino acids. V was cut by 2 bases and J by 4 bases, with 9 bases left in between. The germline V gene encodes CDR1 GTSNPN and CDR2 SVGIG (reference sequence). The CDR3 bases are TGTGCCTGGAGTTCTCTGAGTAATCAGCCCCAGCATTTT. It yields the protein CAWSSLSNQPQHF.

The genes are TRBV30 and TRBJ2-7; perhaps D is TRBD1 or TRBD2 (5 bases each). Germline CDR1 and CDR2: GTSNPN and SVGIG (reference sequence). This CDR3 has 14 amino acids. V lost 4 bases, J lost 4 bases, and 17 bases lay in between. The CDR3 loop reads CAWTKPGPLYEQYF. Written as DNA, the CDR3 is TGTGCCTGGACTAAACCGGGACCGCTATACGAGCAGTACTTC.

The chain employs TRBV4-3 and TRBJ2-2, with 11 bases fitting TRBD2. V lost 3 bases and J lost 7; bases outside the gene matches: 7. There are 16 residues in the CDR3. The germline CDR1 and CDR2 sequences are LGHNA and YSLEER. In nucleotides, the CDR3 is TGCGCCAGCAGCCAGGAAGAGACTAGCGGGGACGGGGAGCTGTTTTTT. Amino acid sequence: CASSQEETSGDGELFF.

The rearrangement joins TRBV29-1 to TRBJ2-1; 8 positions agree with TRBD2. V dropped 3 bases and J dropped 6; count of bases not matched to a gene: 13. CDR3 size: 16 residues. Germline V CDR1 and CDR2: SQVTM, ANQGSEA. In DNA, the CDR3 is TGCAGCGTTGATCCCGGGAGGGGCGGAACACCCAATGAGCAGTTCTTC. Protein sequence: CSVDPGRGGTPNEQFF.

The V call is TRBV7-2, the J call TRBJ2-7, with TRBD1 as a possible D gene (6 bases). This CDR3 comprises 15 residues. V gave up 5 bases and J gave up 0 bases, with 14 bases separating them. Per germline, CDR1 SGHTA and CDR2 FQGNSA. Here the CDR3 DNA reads TGTGCCAGCAGCGGCGGACAGCAGCGCTCCTACGAGCAGTACTTC. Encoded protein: CASSGGQQRSYEQYF.

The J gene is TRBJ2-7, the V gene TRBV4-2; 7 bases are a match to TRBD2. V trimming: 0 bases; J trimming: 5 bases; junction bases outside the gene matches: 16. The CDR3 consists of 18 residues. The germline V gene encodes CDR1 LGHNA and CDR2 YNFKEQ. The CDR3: CASSQDRLADAKPHEQYF. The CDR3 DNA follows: TGTGCCAGCAGCCAAGATCGGCTAGCGGATGCTAAACCCCACGAGCAGTACTTC.

The CDR3 region is CASSSTGSPYEQYF. Written as DNA, the CDR3 is TGTGCCAGCAGCTCGACAGGGAGCCCCTACGAGCAGTACTTC. This chain links TRBV7-2 with TRBJ2-7, with 7 nucleotides matching TRBD1. The CDR3 is 14 amino acids. Looked up from germline, CDR1 is SGHTA and CDR2 is FQGNSA. V dropped 4 bases and J dropped 2; count of bases not matched to a gene: 5.

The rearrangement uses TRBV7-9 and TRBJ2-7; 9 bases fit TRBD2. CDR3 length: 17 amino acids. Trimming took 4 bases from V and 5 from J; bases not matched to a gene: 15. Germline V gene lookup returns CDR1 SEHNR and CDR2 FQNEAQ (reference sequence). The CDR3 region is CASSSSPGLAWSHEQYF. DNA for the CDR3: TGTGCCAGCAGCTCGAGCCCGGGACTAGCTTGGTCCCACGAGCAGTACTTC.